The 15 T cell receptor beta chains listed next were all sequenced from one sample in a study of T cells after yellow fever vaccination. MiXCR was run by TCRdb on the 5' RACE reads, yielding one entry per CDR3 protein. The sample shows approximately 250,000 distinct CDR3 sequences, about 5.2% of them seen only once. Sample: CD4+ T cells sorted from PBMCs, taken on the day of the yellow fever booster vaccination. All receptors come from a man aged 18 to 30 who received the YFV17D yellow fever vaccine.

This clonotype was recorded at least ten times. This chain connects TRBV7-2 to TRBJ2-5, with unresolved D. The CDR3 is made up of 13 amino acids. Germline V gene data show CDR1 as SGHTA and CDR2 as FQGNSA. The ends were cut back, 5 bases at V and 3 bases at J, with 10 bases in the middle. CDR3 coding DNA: TGTGCCAGCAGCCTGAGGTCGGAAGAGACCCAGTACTTC. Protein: CASSLRSEETQYF.

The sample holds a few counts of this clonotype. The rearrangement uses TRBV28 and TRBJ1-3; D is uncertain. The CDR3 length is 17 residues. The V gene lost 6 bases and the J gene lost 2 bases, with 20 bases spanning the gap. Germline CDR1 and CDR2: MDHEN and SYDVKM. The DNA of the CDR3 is TGTGCCAGCAGCCGATCATCATCGGGAGATACTGGAAACACCATATATTTT. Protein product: CASSRSSSGDTGNTIYF.

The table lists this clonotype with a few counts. The CDR3 here is CASSRASPETQYF. The CDR3 DNA reads TGTGCCAGCAGTCGGGCTAGTCCGGAGACCCAGTACTTC. The chain recombines TRBV27 with TRBJ2-5; D is unresolved. Germline loops: CDR1 MNHEY, CDR2 SMNVEV (reference sequence). Trimming took off 5 bases at V and 5 bases at J, with 12 bases between the two ends. The CDR3 is 13 amino acids.

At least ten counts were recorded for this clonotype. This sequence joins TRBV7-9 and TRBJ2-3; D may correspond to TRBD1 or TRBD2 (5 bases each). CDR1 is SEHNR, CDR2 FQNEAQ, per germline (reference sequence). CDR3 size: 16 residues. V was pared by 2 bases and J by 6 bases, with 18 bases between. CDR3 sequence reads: CASSLSTGPGGDTQYF. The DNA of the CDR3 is TGTGCCAGCAGCTTATCCACGGGACCGGGCGGGGATACGCAGTATTTT.

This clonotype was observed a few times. CDR3 bases: TGCGCCAGCAGCAAGGGTCCCCTTGTAGGTCAGCCCCAGCATTTT. It specifies CASSKGPLVGQPQHF. The rearrangement joins TRBV5-1 to TRBJ1-5, with D unresolved. Germline V gene lookup returns CDR1 SGHRS and CDR2 YFSETQ. Trimming took 4 bases from V and 6 from J, leaving 17 bases between them. The CDR3 consists of 15 residues.

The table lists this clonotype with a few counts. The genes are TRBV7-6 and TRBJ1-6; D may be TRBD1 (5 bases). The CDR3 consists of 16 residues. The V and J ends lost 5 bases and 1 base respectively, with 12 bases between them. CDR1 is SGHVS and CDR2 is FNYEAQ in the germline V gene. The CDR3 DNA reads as TGTGCCAGCAGCCCCCGGGACGGATCCTATAATTCACCCCTCCACTTT. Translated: CASSPRDGSYNSPLHF.

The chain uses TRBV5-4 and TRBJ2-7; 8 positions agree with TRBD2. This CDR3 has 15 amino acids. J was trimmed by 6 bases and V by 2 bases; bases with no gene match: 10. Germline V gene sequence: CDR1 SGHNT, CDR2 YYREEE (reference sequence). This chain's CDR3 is CASSLHPGTRGEQYV. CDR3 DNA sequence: TGTGCCAGCAGCTTACATCCCGGGACTAGAGGCGAGCAGTACGTC.

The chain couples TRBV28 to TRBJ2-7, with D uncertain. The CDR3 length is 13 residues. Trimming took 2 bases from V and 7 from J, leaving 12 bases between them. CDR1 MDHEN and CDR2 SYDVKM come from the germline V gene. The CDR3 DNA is TGTGCCAGCAGTTTAACCGTTGGATGGGAGCAGTACGTC. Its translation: CASSLTVGWEQYV.

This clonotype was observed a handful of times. The DNA of the CDR3 is TGTGCCAGCAGCCCCCAAGCCCTAGCGGGGGCCGAGACCCAGTACTTC. This gives the protein CASSPQALAGAETQYF. The chain joins TRBV7-2 to TRBJ2-5; the match to TRBD2 covers 10 bases. J lost 5 bases, V lost 5 bases, and 11 bases had no gene match. CDR3 length: 16 residues. The V gene's germline CDR1 is SGHTA and CDR2 FQGNSA. Complete variable domain (other parts from reference TRBV7-2 and TRBJ2-5): GAGVSQSPSNKVTEKGKDVELRCDPISGHTALYWYRQSLGQGLEFLIYFQGNSAPDKSGLPSDRFSAERTGGSVSTLTIQRTQQEDSAVYLCASSPQALAGAETQYFGPGTRLLVL.

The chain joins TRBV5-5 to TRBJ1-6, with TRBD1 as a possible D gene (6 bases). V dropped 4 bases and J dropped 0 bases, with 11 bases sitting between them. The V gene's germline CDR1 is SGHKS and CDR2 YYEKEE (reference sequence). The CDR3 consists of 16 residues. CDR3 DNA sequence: TGTGCCAGCAGCCACAGGGATAGCTCCTATAATTCACCCCTCCACTTT. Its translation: CASSHRDSSYNSPLHF.

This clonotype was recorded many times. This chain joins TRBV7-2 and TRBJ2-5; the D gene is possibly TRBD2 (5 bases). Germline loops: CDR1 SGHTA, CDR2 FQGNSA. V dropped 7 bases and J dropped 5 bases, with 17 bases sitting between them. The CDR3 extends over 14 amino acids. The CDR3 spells CASNSVGGGETQYF. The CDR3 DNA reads TGTGCCAGCAACTCCGTGGGCGGCGGGGAGACCCAGTACTTC.

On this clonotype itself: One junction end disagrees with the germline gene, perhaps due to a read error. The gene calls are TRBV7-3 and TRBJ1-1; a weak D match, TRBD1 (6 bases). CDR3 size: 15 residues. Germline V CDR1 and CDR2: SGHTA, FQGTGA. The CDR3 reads CASSVTGSGNTEAFF. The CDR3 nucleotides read TGTGCCAGCAGCGTAACAGGGTCGGGGAACACTGAAGCTTTCTTT.

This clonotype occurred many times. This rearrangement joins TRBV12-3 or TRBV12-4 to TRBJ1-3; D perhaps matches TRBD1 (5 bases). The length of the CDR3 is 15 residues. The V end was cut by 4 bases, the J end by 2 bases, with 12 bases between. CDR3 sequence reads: CASSYSGGTGNTIYF. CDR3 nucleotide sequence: TGTGCCAGCAGTTACTCCGGGGGAACTGGAAACACCATATATTTT.

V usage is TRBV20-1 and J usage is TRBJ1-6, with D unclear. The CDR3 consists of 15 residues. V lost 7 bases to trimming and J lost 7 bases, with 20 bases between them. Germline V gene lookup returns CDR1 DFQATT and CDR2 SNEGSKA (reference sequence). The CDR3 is CSDNRDALENSPLHF. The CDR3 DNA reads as TGCAGTGATAACAGAGACGCCCTCGAGAATTCACCCCTCCACTTT.

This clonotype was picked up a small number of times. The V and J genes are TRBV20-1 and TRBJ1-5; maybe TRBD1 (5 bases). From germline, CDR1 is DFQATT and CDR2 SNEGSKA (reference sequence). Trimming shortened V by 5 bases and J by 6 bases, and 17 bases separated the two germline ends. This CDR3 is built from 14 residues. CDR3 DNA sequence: TGCAGTGCTTCCCGCCAGGTCGGGGGTCAGCCCCAGCATTTT. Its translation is CSASRQVGGQPQHF.